These 29 T cell receptor beta chains were all obtained from the same sample, sequenced in a study of blood T cell repertoires in COVID-19. The table came from immunoSEQ multiplex PCR; TCRdb's copy has only in-frame clones and leaves some out. The sample contains 140,000 to 150,000 clones, around nine tenths of which appear only once. The source material was peripheral blood. The receptors stem from a man between 60 and 75 years old with active or convalescent COVID-19.

The CDR3 reads CASKGQGAGNEAFF. As DNA, the CDR3 is TGTGCCAGTAAGGGCCAGGGGGCAGGTAATGAAGCTTTCTTT. The chain joins TRBV19 to TRBJ1-1; 8 positions match TRBD1. In germline, CDR1 is LNHDA, CDR2 SQIVND (reference sequence). V shed 7 bases, J shed 7 bases, and the junction held 11 bases outside the gene matches. The CDR3 contains 14 residues.

The chain has TRBV7-9 and TRBJ1-2; 7 positions match TRBD1. The CDR3 loop spans 16 amino acids. V shed 0 bases and J 4 bases; nucleotides not matched to a gene: 8. Germline-derived CDR1 and CDR2 are SEHNR and FQNEAQ (reference sequence). The CDR3 DNA reads as TGTGCCAGCAGCTTAGCGTCGAGACAGGGACTCTATGGCTACACCTTC. Translated, it gives CASSLASRQGLYGYTF. The entire variable domain, with the rest obtained from reference TRBV7-9 and TRBJ1-2, is as follows: DTGVSQNPRHKITKRGQNVTFRCDPISEHNRLYWYRQTLGQGPEFLTYFQNEAQLEKSRLLSDRFSAERPKGSFSTLEIQRTEQGDSAMYLCASSLASRQGLYGYTFGSGTRLTVV.

This clone was seen a single time. The J gene is TRBJ2-2, the V gene TRBV18, with D maybe TRBD2 (6 bases). The V gene lost 2 bases and the J gene lost 2 bases, with 9 bases spanning the gap. Germline lookup yields CDR1 KGHSH and CDR2 LQKENI. The CDR3 consists of 15 residues. CDR3 sequence: CASSPSGRNTGELFF. CDR3 nucleotide sequence: TGTGCCAGCTCACCATCCGGGAGAAACACCGGGGAGCTGTTTTTT. Together with reference TRBV18 and TRBJ2-2, the CDR3 gives the full variable domain: NAGVMQNPRHLVRRRGQEARLRCSPMKGHSHVYWYRQLPEEGLKFMVYLQKENIIDESGMPKERFSAEFPKEGPSILRIQQVVRGDSAAYFCASSPSGRNTGELFFGEGSRLTVL.

The J gene is TRBJ1-4, the V gene TRBV28; TRBD1 matches at 11 bases. Trimming cost V 2 bases and J 8 bases; bases outside gene matches: 4. CDR3 length: 15 residues. The germline CDR1 and CDR2 sequences are MDHEN and SYDVKM. The CDR3 here is CASSLAGQGGEKLFF. The CDR3 DNA is TGTGCCAGCAGTTTAGCGGGACAGGGGGGAGAAAAACTGTTTTTT.

The rearrangement uses TRBV2 and TRBJ2-6, with 8 positions matching TRBD1. The CDR3 contains 16 residues. V shed 6 bases and J 4 bases; nucleotides not matched to a gene: 8. Germline CDR1 and CDR2: SNHLY and FYNNEI. The CDR3 is CASSGQGLGGANVLTF. The DNA for the CDR3 is TGTGCCAGCAGCGGACAGGGCCTTGGGGGGGCCAACGTCCTGACTTTC.

The chain is built from TRBV6-5 and TRBJ2-7; 7 bases line up with TRBD1. Germline lookup yields CDR1 MNHEY and CDR2 SVGAGI. V dropped 6 bases and J dropped 0; count of bases not matched to a gene: 5. The CDR3 has 14 amino acids. The CDR3 region is CASRPGTVSYEQYF. The CDR3 DNA is TGTGCCAGCAGGCCCGGGACAGTCTCCTACGAGCAGTACTTC.

The count of this clone is one. V usage is TRBV7-9 and J usage is TRBJ1-2, with TRBD1 identical over 8 bases. CDR3 length: 11 residues. CDR1 is SEHNR, CDR2 FQNEAQ, per germline (reference sequence). J lost 10 bases, V lost 5 bases, and 3 bases had no gene match. The CDR3 sequence is CASSPQGDYTF. The CDR3 DNA is TGTGCCAGCAGCCCACAGGGGGACTACACCTTC.

The chain carries TRBV5-1 and TRBJ1-5, with 8 bases lining up with TRBD1. The length of the CDR3 is 15 residues. Germline CDR1 and CDR2: SGHRS and YFSETQ. The junction had 7 bases not matched to a gene; V was cut back by 4 bases and J by 4 bases. The CDR3 loop is CASSVGQGLNQPQHF. The CDR3 nucleotides read TGCGCCAGCAGCGTCGGACAGGGTTTAAATCAGCCCCAGCATTTT.

The chain joins TRBV10-2 to TRBJ2-2; D is possibly TRBD1 (6 bases). Germline V gene sequence: CDR1 WSHSY, CDR2 SAAADI. V lost 6 bases and J lost 5, with 10 bases in between. CDR3 length: 13 amino acids. The CDR3 DNA is TGCGCCAGCAGCCAACAGGGAACCGGGGAGCTGTTTTTT. Translated, it gives CASSQQGTGELFF.

The chain is built from TRBV5-1 and TRBJ2-7; 8 bases map to TRBD1. The trim removed 3 bases at V and 3 bases at J, leaving 8 bases unmatched. The CDR3 sequence is 15 residues long. CDR1 and CDR2 from the germline V gene are SGHRS and YFSETQ. This CDR3 is CASSSGDRSLYEQYF. CDR3 coding DNA: TGCGCCAGCAGCTCCGGGGACAGGTCCCTCTACGAGCAGTACTTC.

The J gene is TRBJ1-6, the V gene TRBV5-1; 7 nucleotides agree with TRBD1. The CDR3 runs to 15 residues. Unmatched junction bases numbered 11, after V lost 0 bases and J lost 14 bases. The V gene's germline CDR1 is SGHRS and CDR2 YFSETQ. The CDR3 nucleotides read TGCGCCAGCAGCTTGGGAGGGACAGCCCTTCAGACCCTCCACTTT. It is translated as CASSLGGTALQTLHF.

This clone was picked up a small number of times. The rearrangement uses TRBV28 and TRBJ2-7; D is unresolved. Germline V gives CDR1 MDHEN, CDR2 SYDVKM. V dropped 6 bases and J dropped 3 bases, with 9 bases sitting between them. This CDR3 has 12 residues. CDR3 protein: CASSPNYYEQYF. The CDR3 nucleotides are TGTGCCAGCAGCCCTAACTACTACGAGCAGTACTTC.

This sequence joins TRBV28 and TRBJ2-1, with 8 positions matching TRBD1. Germline trimming cut 3 bases from V and 9 bases from J; bases unmatched to any gene: 7. This CDR3 contains 14 residues. CDR1 is MDHEN, CDR2 SYDVKM, per germline. The CDR3 region is CASSLTPQGGEQFF. As DNA, the CDR3 is TGTGCCAGCAGTTTGACCCCACAGGGGGGTGAGCAGTTCTTC.

CDR3 nucleotide sequence: TGTGCCAGCAGTTCTCACAGGGGTGATAGATCACCCCTCCACTTT. Translating it yields CASSSHRGDRSPLHF. V is TRBV6-5 and J is TRBJ1-6; TRBD1 matches at 7 bases. V gave up 4 bases and J gave up 10 bases; unmatched junction bases: 10. The CDR3 covers 15 residues. Germline-derived CDR1 and CDR2 are MNHEY and SVGAGI.

V and J are TRBV25-1 and TRBJ1-5; tentative D call: TRBD1 (5 bases). Germline V gene lookup returns CDR1 MGHDK and CDR2 SYGVNS. The V gene lost 4 bases and the J gene lost 5 bases, with 12 bases spanning the gap. This CDR3 is built from 14 residues. The CDR3: CASSGWQGDQPQHF. For the CDR3, the DNA is TGTGCCAGCAGTGGTTGGCAGGGTGATCAGCCCCAGCATTTT.

The chain carries TRBV30 and TRBJ2-2; D assignment may be TRBD1 or TRBD2 (5 bases each). V lost 6 bases, J lost 0 bases, and 11 bases lay in between. The CDR3 is made up of 14 amino acids. Germline values: CDR1 GTSNPN, CDR2 SVGIG (reference sequence). The CDR3 reads CACGEGSNTGELFF. The DNA of the CDR3 is TGTGCCTGCGGAGAGGGGTCGAACACCGGGGAGCTGTTTTTT.

The J gene is TRBJ1-5, the V gene TRBV28; TRBD1 matches at 8 bases. In germline, CDR1 is MDHEN, CDR2 SYDVKM. The V segment lost 7 bases and the J segment 1 base; nucleotides outside the gene matches: 9. CDR3 length: 16 residues. The CDR3 loop is CASNRQGFGSNQPQHF. The CDR3 DNA sequence: TGTGCCAGCAATCGACAGGGGTTCGGGAGCAATCAGCCCCAGCATTTT.

The chain carries TRBV3-1 (or the pseudogene TRBV3-2) and TRBJ2-4; 9 nucleotides align to TRBD2. The length of the CDR3 is 18 residues. Unmatched junction bases numbered 9, after V lost 1 base and J lost 2 bases. Germline V gives CDR1 LGHDT, CDR2 YNNKEL (reference sequence). The CDR3 reads CASSQVRGGRGPKNIQYF. The DNA for the CDR3 is TGTGCCAGCAGCCAAGTTCGGGGCGGGAGGGGACCCAAAAACATTCAGTACTTC.

The rearrangement joins TRBV5-1 to TRBJ2-7, with a weak D call TRBD2 (5 bases). Trimming stripped 4 bases from V and 2 bases from J, with 13 bases between. The CDR3 extends over 14 amino acids. CDR1 is SGHRS, CDR2 YFSETQ, per germline. This CDR3 is CASSNGMAAYEQYF. CDR3 bases: TGCGCCAGCAGCAACGGGATGGCAGCCTACGAGCAGTACTTC.

The gene calls are TRBV4-2 and TRBJ2-1, with TRBD2 matching over 14 bases. V lost 3 bases and J lost 8; bases outside the gene matches: 9. This CDR3 is built from 17 residues. CDR1 LGHNA and CDR2 YNFKEQ come from the germline V gene. The DNA for the CDR3 is TGTGCCAGCAGCCAGTCCGGCGGGACTAGCGGGAGCGATGAGCAGTTCTTC. It specifies CASSQSGGTSGSDEQFF.

The J gene is TRBJ2-7, the V gene TRBV7-2; D is ambiguous. In germline, CDR1 is SGHTA, CDR2 FQGNSA. CDR3 length equals 15 residues. V shed 5 bases and J shed 2 bases, with 16 bases lying between them. The CDR3 region is CASSPLPKRPYEQYF. CDR3 coding DNA: TGTGCCAGCAGCCCGTTACCTAAACGCCCCTACGAGCAGTACTTC.

The chain carries TRBV28 and TRBJ2-7; TRBD2 matches 8 bases. This CDR3 spans 16 amino acids. V was clipped by 6 bases and J by 2 bases; unmatched bases: 12. The V gene's germline CDR1 is MDHEN and CDR2 SYDVKM. The CDR3 region has the DNA TGTGCCAGCAGACCCCAGCTAGCGGGCCCTACCTACGAGCAGTACTTC. Encoded protein: CASRPQLAGPTYEQYF.

This clone was seen only a few times. The chain is built from TRBV27 and TRBJ2-3; 7 bases align to TRBD2. V lost 9 bases, J lost 1 base, and 13 bases stayed unmatched. The germline gives CDR1 MNHEY, CDR2 SMNVEV (reference sequence). CDR3 length: 16 residues. The DNA of the CDR3 is TGTGCCAGTTCGAGCATAAGCGGGGCCCGCACAGATACGCAGTATTTT. This translates into CASSSISGARTDTQYF.

The CDR3 spells CASSCDRDQETQYF. DNA of the CDR3: TGTGCCAGCAGTTGCGACAGGGACCAAGAGACCCAGTACTTC. The V gene is TRBV6-7, the J gene TRBJ2-5; 7 bases agree with TRBD1. TRBV6-7 is given ORF status, its function remaining uncertain. V lost 4 bases to trimming and J lost 0 bases; unmatched junction nucleotides: 2. The CDR3 has 14 residues.

The V call is TRBV6-1, the J call TRBJ1-2; 7 positions agree with TRBD1. CDR3 length: 17 residues. Losses at the gene ends were 0 bases for V and 1 base for J; bases not matched to a gene: 8. The V gene's germline CDR1 is MNHNS and CDR2 SASEGT. The CDR3 DNA reads TGTGCCAGCAGTGAAGCAAGGGGGAGACAGGGTAACTATGGCTACACCTTC. This encodes CASSEARGRQGNYGYTF.

The chain couples TRBV5-1 to TRBJ2-7; 9 bases fit TRBD1. Germline trimming cut 4 bases from V and 5 bases from J; bases unmatched to any gene: 7. The germline V gene encodes CDR1 SGHRS and CDR2 YFSETQ. CDR3 size: 14 residues. The CDR3 nucleotides are TGCGCCAGCAGCCGAGGACAGGGGAAGGACGAGCAGTACTTC. Protein: CASSRGQGKDEQYF.

The V call is TRBV5-6, the J call TRBJ2-7; possibly TRBD2 for D (6 bases). The CDR3 contains 13 residues. Trimming cost V 0 bases and J 6 bases, with 10 bases left between them. CDR1 is SGHDT and CDR2 is YYEEEE in the germline V gene. The CDR3 sequence: CASSLDWGGEQYF. The DNA of the CDR3 is TGTGCCAGCAGCTTGGACTGGGGAGGCGAGCAGTACTTC. Drawing the rest from reference TRBV5-6 and TRBJ2-7, the complete variable domain is DAGVTQSPTHLIKTRGQQVTLRCSPKSGHDTVSWYQQALGQGPQFIFQYYEEEERQRGNFPDRFSGHQFPNYSSELNVNALLLGDSALYLCASSLDWGGEQYFGPGTRLTVT.

The chain is built from TRBV5-1 and TRBJ2-5, with D hard to call. Germline values: CDR1 SGHRS, CDR2 YFSETQ. The CDR3 loop spans 13 amino acids. The V end was cut by 5 bases, the J end by 4 bases, with 12 bases between. CDR3 bases: TGCGCCAGCAGTGATGAGTTCGGAGAGACCCAGTACTTC. Its translation: CASSDEFGETQYF.

The V gene is TRBV9, the J gene TRBJ1-4, with D possibly TRBD1 on 6 matching bases. The germline CDR1 and CDR2 sequences are SGDLS and YYNGEE. The ends were cut back, 2 bases at V and 0 bases at J, with 8 bases in the middle. The CDR3 contains 15 residues. The CDR3 nucleotides read TGTGCCAGCAGCGTGGGGGCTGCAACTAATGAAAAACTGTTTTTT. The encoded protein is CASSVGAATNEKLFF.